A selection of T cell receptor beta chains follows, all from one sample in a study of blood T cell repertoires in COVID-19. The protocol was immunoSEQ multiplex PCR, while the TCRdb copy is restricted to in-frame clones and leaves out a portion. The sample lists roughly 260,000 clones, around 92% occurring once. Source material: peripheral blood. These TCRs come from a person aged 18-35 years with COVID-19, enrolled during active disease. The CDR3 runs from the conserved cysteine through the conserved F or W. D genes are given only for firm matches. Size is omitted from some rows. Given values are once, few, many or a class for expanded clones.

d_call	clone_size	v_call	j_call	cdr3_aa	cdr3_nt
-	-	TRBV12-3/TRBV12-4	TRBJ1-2	CASSFGGGYGYTF	TGTGCCAGCAGTTTTGGCGGGGGATATGGCTACACCTTC
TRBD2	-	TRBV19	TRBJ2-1	CASSVHTSGSSSYNEQFF	TGTGCCAGTAGTGTCCATACTAGCGGGAGCAGTTCCTACAATGAGCAGTTCTTC
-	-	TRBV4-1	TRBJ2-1	CASSQGGREWGNEQFF	TGCGCCAGCAGCCAGGGGGGGCGGGAGTGGGGCAATGAGCAGTTCTTC
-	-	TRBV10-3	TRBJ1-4	CAISESTGDEKLFF	TGTGCCATCAGTGAATCGACGGGGGATGAAAAACTGTTTTTT
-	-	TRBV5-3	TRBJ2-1	CARRRDYNEQFF	TGTGCCAGAAGACGGGACTACAATGAGCAGTTCTTC
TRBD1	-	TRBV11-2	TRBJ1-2	CASTSAGQGPGYTF	TGTGCCAGCACCTCTGCCGGACAGGGTCCTGGCTACACCTTC
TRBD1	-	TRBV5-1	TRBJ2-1	CASSSTQGVNEQFF	TGCGCCAGCTCTTCGACGCAGGGGGTAAATGAGCAGTTCTTC
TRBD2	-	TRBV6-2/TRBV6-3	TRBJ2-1	CASSYGGSGRPYNEQFF	TGTGCCAGCAGTTACGGGGGTAGCGGGCGACCATACAATGAGCAGTTCTTC
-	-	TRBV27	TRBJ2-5	CASPRDIKETQYF	TGTGCCAGCCCCCGGGACATAAAAGAGACCCAGTACTTC
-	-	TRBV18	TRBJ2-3	CASSPTGGGAIGTQYF	TGTGCCAGCTCACCAACGGGGGGCGGCGCAATCGGTACGCAGTATTTT
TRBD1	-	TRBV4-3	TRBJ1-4	CASSQGTGGEKLFF	TGCGCCAGCAGCCAAGGGACAGGGGGTGAAAAACTGTTTTTT
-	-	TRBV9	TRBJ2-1	CASSPGQGLPSYNEQFF	TGTGCCAGCAGCCCAGGGCAGGGGCTCCCTTCCTACAATGAGCAGTTCTTC
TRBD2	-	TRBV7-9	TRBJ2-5	CASSLPPGLAEETQYF	TGTGCCAGCAGCCTTCCCCCGGGACTAGCGGAAGAGACCCAGTACTTC
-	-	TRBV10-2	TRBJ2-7	CASRGGTPPYEQYF	TGCGCCAGCAGAGGCGGGACCCCCCCCTACGAGCAGTACTTC
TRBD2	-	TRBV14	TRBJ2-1	CASSQEWLAGVGEQFF	TGTGCCAGCAGCCAAGAGTGGCTAGCGGGAGTTGGTGAGCAGTTCTTC
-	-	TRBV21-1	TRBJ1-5	CASSRIYSNQPQHF	TGTGCCAGCAGTCGTATTTATAGCAATCAGCCCCAGCATTTT
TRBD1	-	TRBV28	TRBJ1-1	CASSSQTGDSYEAFF	TGTGCCAGCAGTTCTCAGACAGGGGACAGCTATGAAGCTTTCTTT
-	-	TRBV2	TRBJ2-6	CAIFPGGDREFSGANVLTF	TGTGCCATCTTCCCCGGGGGGGACAGGGAGTTCTCTGGGGCCAACGTCCTGACTTTC
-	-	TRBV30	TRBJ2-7	CAWAASGGGYEQYF	TGTGCCTGGGCAGCTTCAGGGGGAGGCTACGAGCAGTACTTC
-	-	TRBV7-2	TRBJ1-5	CASSLVVYSNQPQHF	TGTGCCAGCAGCTTAGTCGTTTATAGCAATCAGCCCCAGCATTTT
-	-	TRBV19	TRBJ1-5	CASSIVSSNQPQHF	TGTGCCAGTAGTATTGTCAGTAGCAATCAGCCCCAGCATTTT
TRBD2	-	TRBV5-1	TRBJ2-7	CASSPWTSGAEQYF	TGCGCCAGCAGCCCATGGACTAGCGGGGCCGAGCAGTACTTC
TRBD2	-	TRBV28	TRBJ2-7	CASSPPRLAGESEQYF	TGTGCCAGCAGTCCTCCCCGACTAGCGGGAGAAAGCGAGCAGTACTTC
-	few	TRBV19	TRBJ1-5	CASSSGNQPQHF	TGTGCCAGTAGTTCGGGAAATCAGCCCCAGCATTTT
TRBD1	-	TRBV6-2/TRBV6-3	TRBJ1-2	CASSYLWDSEYGYTF	TGTGCCAGCAGTTACCTTTGGGACAGCGAGTATGGCTACACCTTC
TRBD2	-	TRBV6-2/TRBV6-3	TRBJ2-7	CASSPGASGYEQYF	TGTGCCAGCAGCCCCGGGGCTAGCGGGTACGAGCAGTACTTC
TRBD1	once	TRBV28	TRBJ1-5	CASSFSGGDNQPQHF	TGTGCCAGCAGTTTTTCAGGGGGCGACAATCAGCCCCAGCATTTT
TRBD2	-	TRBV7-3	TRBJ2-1	CASSLGGRSSYNEQFF	TGTGCCAGCAGCTTAGGCGGGAGGAGCTCCTACAATGAGCAGTTCTTC
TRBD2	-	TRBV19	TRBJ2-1	CASSMAGTRVGAGGLREQFF	TGTGCCAGTAGTATGGCCGGGACAAGGGTTGGGGCGGGAGGTCTAAGAGAGCAGTTCTTC
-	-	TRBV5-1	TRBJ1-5	CASSPETGPDQPQHF	TGCGCCAGCAGCCCAGAGACAGGCCCCGATCAGCCCCAGCATTTT
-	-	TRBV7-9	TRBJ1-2	CASSPPSPWDGYTF	TGTGCCAGCAGCCCTCCTAGCCCCTGGGATGGCTACACCTTC
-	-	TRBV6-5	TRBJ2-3	CASIQVPTQYF	TGTGCCAGCATCCAGGTCCCGACGCAGTATTTT
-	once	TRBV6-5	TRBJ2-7	CASSIETGTYEQYF	TGTGCCAGCAGTATTGAGACAGGTACCTACGAGCAGTACTTC
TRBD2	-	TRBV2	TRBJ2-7	CASRANPSGIYEQYF	TGTGCCAGCAGAGCGAATCCTAGCGGGATCTACGAGCAGTACTTC
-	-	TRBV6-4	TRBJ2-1	CARGEGGSYNEQFF	TGTGCCAGAGGAGAAGGAGGCTCCTACAATGAGCAGTTCTTC